This TCR beta chain was found in a study of T cell responses to AZD1222 COVID-19 vaccine. Deletions cut 7 bases from V and 1 base from J, with 20 bases between. CDR1 and CDR2 (germline): MDHEN, SYDVKM. This CDR3 contains 16 residues. Comment on this clone: Its antigen is undetermined.

General study findings and limits: Elevations in Spike-specific TCR breadth and depth followed administration of two AZD1222 doses. Females outnumbered males among donors, who were mostly white British; clonal diversity was possibly underestimated. A reported finding is that nearly half of spike-specific TCRs target unmutated variant regions.

Repertoires were generated with immunoSEQ multiplex PCR, while TCRdb's copy carries only in-frame clones and drops some. Among about 76,000 clones listed, over 60% were seen once. The specimen was peripheral blood, collected 28 days after the second dose of the MenACWY control vaccine. The rearrangement links TRBV28 to TRBJ2-7, with D perhaps TRBD2 (6 bases). The source is an adult who received the MenACWY meningococcal vaccine as a control. The CDR3 sequence is CASTRGAGLMSYEQYF. For the CDR3, the DNA is TGTGCCAGCACTCGCGGCGCGGGACTTATGTCCTACGAGCAGTACTTC.